Given below is one T cell receptor beta chain in context. The antigen it binds to is not known. The read terminates 3 residues ahead of where the CDR3 ends, so the germline J gene completes it. CVID was diagnosed by standard criteria: serum IgG, IgA and/or IgM reduced below normal range, plus specific antibody deficiency. The CVID group comprised fewer than 50 subjects, about 15 female and some 30 male, aged roughly 8 to 70 years with a mean age of 40. Both CVID patients and healthy controls were predominantly of Caucasian heritage. At the time of study participation, every CVID subject had been on replacement immunoglobulin therapy for at least one year. At blood collection, none of the CVID subjects was ill or on immunomodulatory or immunosuppressive medication. Heparinized peripheral whole blood samples of about 5 to 8 ml were collected from each donor. Genomic DNA from adults with common variable immune deficiency (CVID) and from healthy adult controls was used to sequence TCRbeta CDR3 repertoires. Diluted blood was density-centrifuged over Hypaque 1077 or Ficoll-Paque to isolate peripheral blood mononuclear cells. Unsorted mononuclear cells served as the source of genomic DNA, which was extracted either by Qiagen column purification or by a centrifugation-based method.

This specimen belongs to a study of T cell clonality in common variable immunodeficiency (dated by TCRdb to about 2015). Findings and caveats that apply to the study as a whole: Despite equal DNA input, controls averaged around 82,000 unique sequences per sample versus about 32,000 in CVID samples. Correlations between repertoire features and clinical complications were limited by patient heterogeneity within the CVID cohort. TCRbeta clonality was higher in CVID subjects than in healthy controls (t-test p = 0.018), and the increase was most characteristic of about a third of subjects. According to the authors, figuring out what caused the increased clonality in CVID would require sequencing the repertoires of T cell subpopulations. Healthy controls shared more TCRbeta clones with each other than CVID subjects shared among themselves (p < 0.0001). Fewer deletions and N-nucleotide insertions were reportedly observed in CVID TCRbeta sequences, and highly modified clones with 13 or more V deletions were reportedly absent from CVID TCRbeta sequences.

The CDR3 holds 15 amino acids from the cysteine to the phenylalanine. Part of the CDR3 DNA is given, 36 bases translated from base 1. Trimmed from V: 0 bases; trimmed from J: 0 bases; junction bases lacking a gene match: 0. CDR1 and CDR2 (SGHRS, YFSETQ) derive from the germline V gene. For sequencing input, CVID and control samples contributed equivalent amounts of genomic DNA. For every sample, a 60 bp segment covering the rearranged TCRbeta CDR3 region was amplified and then sequenced. The immunoSEQ assay, a bias-corrected multiplex PCR with high-throughput sequencing, was employed for TCRbeta amplification. The original methods were these. Each unique nucleotide sequence was treated as a clone and annotated with V, D and J genes, copy number and frequency. Sequences were labeled productive if in frame, and non-productive if out of frame or containing stop codons. Clonality was calculated from Shannon's entropy as previously described. The predicted amino acid sequences of productive clones were used to derive the mean CDR3 Kyte-Doolittle hydropathy. Using the R hclust function, scaled V gene usage was clustered hierarchically with Manhattan distance and complete linkage. Sharing of clones by CDR3 amino acid sequence was evaluated by resampling 12 repertoires per group over 100 rounds. The repertoires were searched for roughly 69 published EBV-specific and some 250 published CMV-specific TCRbeta sequences. A couple of CVID samples that yielded fewer than 10,000 sequences were excluded from the analysis, so roughly 40 CVID repertoires were retained. As stored in TCRdb, this immuneACCESS dataset retains in-frame rearrangements with V and J assigned. A fraction of the clones does not appear; measured against another copy, unresolved V genes explain less than half of the discrepancy, and the remainder lacks a known reason. V and J calls and clone size come straight from that table; D and trimming were deduced from the DNA. The table for this sample lists 15,000 to 20,000 clones, none of them counted only once. The ten largest clones capture roughly 7% of the sample.

This receptor chain uses TRBV5-1 and TRBJ2-3; 8 central nucleotides agree with TRBD2. Sequencing was done on a sample of peripheral blood mononuclear cells. The clonotype was recovered from a human donor with common variable immunodeficiency. CDR3 region: CASSLVAGSTDTQYF. Partial CDR3 DNA: TGCGCCAGCAGCTTGGTAGCGGGAAGCACAGATACG.